Included here is one T cell receptor beta chain sequence, with context. This sample is part of a study of blood T cell repertoires in COVID-19. The germline gives CDR1 LGHDT, CDR2 YNNKEL (reference sequence). The CDR3 extends over 15 amino acids. Trimming stripped 5 bases from V and 2 bases from J, with 12 bases between. Data came from immunoSEQ multiplex PCR; TCRdb stores just in-frame clones and leaves some out. The data show roughly 200,000 clones, around 83% seen once. The source material was peripheral blood. This clonotype originated in a woman aged 45-65 years with COVID-19, enrolled during active disease. The V call is TRBV3-1 (or the pseudogene TRBV3-2), the J call TRBJ2-2; weak D call: TRBD2 (5 bases). As DNA, the CDR3 is TGTGCCAGCAGCTCTTGGGCGGGTAACACCGGGGAGCTGTTTTTT. Translated, it gives CASSSWAGNTGELFF.